This T cell receptor (beta chain) was captured in a study of control samples from healthy donors and cancer patients. Assay: immunoSEQ multiplex PCR; the TCRdb copy retains only in-frame clones and omits some. The sample carries 200,000 to 250,000 clones, around 94% recorded once. CDR1 is WNHNN and CDR2 is SYGVQD in the germline V gene (reference sequence). The CDR3 has 13 amino acids. V lost 3 bases to trimming and J lost 2 bases, with 6 bases between them. What was sequenced was blood. The chain employs TRBV10-1 and TRBJ2-3; no firm D call. The origin of this receptor is a man aged 45-60 years in good health. The CDR3 loop is CASSDTATDTQYF. CDR3 DNA sequence: TGCGCCAGCAGTGATACCGCCACAGATACGCAGTATTTT.